Given below is one T cell receptor beta chain in context. TCRdb re-analysed the RT-PCR reads in MiXCR, keeping a single row per CDR3 protein. The table lists about 700,000 distinct CDR3 sequences, 13% to 15% of them singletons. The CDR3 sequence is 15 residues long. Germline V gives CDR1 SGHTA, CDR2 FQGNSA. V shed 1 base, J shed 6 bases, and the junction held 7 bases outside the gene matches. The J gene is TRBJ2-7, the V gene TRBV7-2; 9 bases are shared with TRBD1. The sequence was collected from a female donor in good health, serving as a healthy control. Material: memory CD4+ T cells from blood. Here the CDR3 reads CASSLVSGQGTEQYF. The CDR3 DNA follows: TGTGCCAGCAGCTTAGTTTCCGGACAGGGGACCGAGCAGTACTTC.